The rows below give T cell receptor beta chains drawn from one sample of a study of technical replicates of blood from a handful of donors. Generated by immunoSEQ multiplex PCR, the TCRdb table keeps only in-frame clones and is missing some. The sample yields roughly 60,000 clones, roughly 90% seen once. Sequenced sample: PBMCs. Every receptor here comes from a human donor in good health. Some clones in this sample may be carry-over from other donors' samples. The conserved cysteine and the conserved F or W are not part of the CDR3 here. Fields, in order: V gene, D gene, CDR3 protein. The D gene is left open where the match is weak.

TRBV7-2 NA ASSLVRGGEQY
TRBV7-9 NA ASSLGLSGNNEQF
TRBV2 NA ASGVGNSYNEQF
TRBV4-3 TRBD2 ASSQAGGGTDTQY
TRBV6-5 NA ASSYRGSYEKLF
TRBV15 NA ATSRDVGNSPLH
TRBV5-1 TRBD2 ASQGLAGITDTQY
TRBV2 NA ASSENRGSNTGELF
TRBV29-1 TRBD2 SVGAGGPGETQY
TRBV5-1 NA ASSFDRSEEAF
TRBV5-1 TRBD2 ASSPSGGYNEQF
TRBV6-1 NA ASLPLRDKGTEAF
TRBV5-4 NA ASSLDRLNTEAF
TRBV5-6 TRBD2 ASSPGLAGGFWAYNEQF
TRBV11-2 NA ASSLTGGSGGEQF
TRBV7-2 TRBD1 ASSSAGQGYEQY
TRBV18 TRBD1 ASSSGTASNQPQH
TRBV27 NA ARPGDEQY
TRBV4-3 NA ASSRTSTDTQY
TRBV7-3 NA ASSPSRGDTQY
TRBV6-1 NA ASSEGGVNTEAF
TRBV30 NA AWGPGSGYQPQH
TRBV2 NA ASSSELLSTDTQY
TRBV7-2 TRBD1 ASSGTGTVYQETQY
TRBV5-1 TRBD1 ASSARQGADTEAF
TRBV2 TRBD2 ASGGLAGQTETQY
TRBV6-5 NA ASTMGGGATEAF
TRBV5-4 NA ASSLSTALGYGYT
TRBV4-2 NA ASSRDPQGTGANVLT
TRBV5-5 TRBD2 ASSVTSGTSGGSSYNEQF
TRBV7-8 NA ASSLSSGVGDTQY
TRBV5-1 NA ASSPRGGGIGTNEKLF
TRBV4-1 TRBD2 ASSQSTSGRAYEQY
TRBV5-1 TRBD2 ASSLDWVSGRGNYEQY
TRBV19 TRBD2 ASSPGASGGADTQY
TRBV2 NA ASSGSDSGTGELF
TRBV5-5 NA ASSAATGGEQY
TRBV5-4 NA ASSRPGGGYTEAF
TRBV5-4 TRBD1 ASSLEPGQGTYEQY
TRBV12-5 TRBD1 ASGPPDREGVPD
TRBV10-3 NA AISVSRTPGMNTEAF
TRBV7-2 TRBD2 ASSLGTSGETQY
TRBV10-3 NA AISAWGENTGELF
TRBV7-6 NA ASSLGTSPYSNQPQH
TRBV11-2 NA ASSLDRRVAF
TRBV4-3 NA ASSHLEGGGSAF
TRBV19 NA ALSDANYGYT
TRBV7-2 TRBD2 ASSPGLAGRLYEQY
TRBV5-4 NA ASSAPGQKSGELF